Presented here are 13 T cell receptor beta chains from one specimen sequenced in a study of shared clonotypes between healthy human individuals. Some clones are missing from TCRdb's copy, which holds only in-frame ones; the method was immunoSEQ multiplex PCR. The sample records some 980,000 clones, 76% being singletons. Sample: memory CD4+ T cells sorted from blood. Subset denoted: CD45RA-negative fraction. Source of these receptors: a man between 18 and 29 years old in good health.

This clone occurred once. DNA for the CDR3: TGTGCCAGCAGTGGACGGGGGGGACGGAACATGAACACTGAAGCTTTCTTT. Protein product: CASSGRGGRNMNTEAFF. The rearrangement joins TRBV6-1 to TRBJ1-1; D perhaps matches TRBD1 (5 bases). V gave up 4 bases and J gave up 0 bases, with 18 bases separating them. This CDR3 has 17 amino acids. Germline CDR1 and CDR2: MNHNS and SASEGT.

V and J are TRBV28 and TRBJ2-2, with D possibly TRBD2 on 6 matching bases. V was clipped by 7 bases and J by 5 bases, with 11 bases between them. The CDR3 length is 13 residues. Germline CDR1 MDHEN, CDR2 SYDVKM. The CDR3 loop is CASIRAGTGELFF. In DNA form, the CDR3 reads TGTGCCAGCATCCGGGCGGGGACCGGGGAGCTGTTTTTT.

This chain links TRBV4-1 with TRBJ2-2, with D possibly TRBD1 on 5 matching bases. This CDR3 has 14 amino acids. V lost 0 bases and J lost 4, with 6 bases in between. Germline CDR1 and CDR2: MGHRA and YSYEKL. CDR3 in DNA: TGCGCCAGCAGCCAAGATCAGGGCACCGGGGAGCTGTTTTTT. Amino acids: CASSQDQGTGELFF.

This chain links TRBV7-2 with TRBJ2-1; D possibly corresponds to TRBD2 (6 bases). The V end lost 5 bases, the J end lost 5 bases, and 13 bases lay between the germline ends. CDR3 length equals 14 residues. Germline loops: CDR1 SGHTA, CDR2 FQGNSA. This CDR3 is CASSRDWTNNEQFF. CDR3 nucleotide sequence: TGTGCCAGCAGCCGGGACTGGACAAACAATGAGCAGTTCTTC.

This clone came up once. The rearrangement joins TRBV19 to TRBJ1-5; no firm D call. Germline lookup yields CDR1 LNHDA and CDR2 SQIVND (reference sequence). The CDR3 runs 15 residues. V was trimmed by 1 base and J by 7 bases, leaving 14 bases between them. CDR3 in amino acids: CASSIGAQARQPQHF. The CDR3 bases are TGTGCCAGTAGTATAGGCGCCCAGGCAAGACAGCCCCAGCATTTT.

This clone showed up just once. The rearrangement uses TRBV28 and TRBJ1-2; D is unclear. The germline V and J ends were trimmed by 3 bases and 1 base, with 9 bases remaining between them. The CDR3 is 14 residues long. The germline V gene encodes CDR1 MDHEN and CDR2 SYDVKM. The CDR3 DNA sequence: TGTGCCAGCAGTTTTGGGTCGGATAACTATGGCTACACCTTC. Its translation is CASSFGSDNYGYTF.

This rearrangement joins TRBV6-1 to TRBJ1-1; 9 bases match TRBD1. Trimming took 6 bases from V and 1 from J; bases not matched to a gene: 0. Germline V CDR1 and CDR2: MNHNS, SASEGT. This CDR3 has 13 residues. The CDR3 nucleotides read TGTGCCAGCAGGGACAGGGGGAACACTGAAGCTTTCTTT. This gives the protein CASRDRGNTEAFF.

The gene calls are TRBV9 and TRBJ2-3; D is unresolved. Per the germline V gene, CDR1 is SGDLS and CDR2 is YYNGEE. This CDR3 comprises 13 residues. With 3 bases removed from V and 5 bases from J, the gap between germline ends came to 10 bases. CDR3 residues: CASSATLLDTQYF. The CDR3 DNA reads TGTGCCAGCAGCGCGACGCTATTAGATACGCAGTATTTT.

J is TRBJ2-3 and V is TRBV4-1, with 8 bases aligning to TRBD2. Germline V gives CDR1 MGHRA, CDR2 YSYEKL. The junction had 12 bases not matched to a gene; V was cut back by 1 base and J by 6 bases. This CDR3 has 17 amino acids. The CDR3 sequence is CASSQAGRGGRVDTQYF. In DNA, the CDR3 is TGCGCCAGCAGCCAAGCGGGACGGGGGGGCCGAGTGGATACGCAGTATTTT.

The chain joins TRBV13 to TRBJ2-7; TRBD2 matches at 12 bases. Germline assignment: CDR1 PRHDT and CDR2 FYEKMQ (reference sequence). This CDR3 has 22 residues. V lost 2 bases, J lost 2 bases, and 22 bases stayed unmatched. In DNA, the CDR3 is TGTGCCAGCAGCTTACGTGGCAGACATCCTGGACTAGCGGGAATCCCGACCTACGAGCAGTACTTC. Translated, it gives CASSLRGRHPGLAGIPTYEQYF.

Only one count was recorded for this clone. The chain is built from TRBV5-4 and TRBJ2-7; D remains ambiguous. V was clipped by 1 base and J by 3 bases, with 8 bases between them. Germline V lookup: CDR1 SGHNT, CDR2 YYREEE (reference sequence). The CDR3 totals 13 residues. The DNA for the CDR3 is TGTGCCAGCAGCTTGTATGACTTCTACGAGCAGTACTTC. The encoded protein is CASSLYDFYEQYF.

The chain uses TRBV11-2 and TRBJ1-5; D remains ambiguous. Germline CDR1 reads SGHAT; CDR2 reads FQNNGV. The CDR3 totals 13 residues. V dropped 5 bases and J dropped 5 bases, with 10 bases sitting between them. CDR3 amino acids: CASSPGGDQPQHF. The CDR3, as DNA: TGTGCCAGCAGCCCCGGAGGCGATCAGCCCCAGCATTTT.

The chain has TRBV27 and TRBJ1-5; D not certain. CDR3 length: 16 residues. The V end lost 5 bases, the J end lost 0 bases, and 14 bases lay between the germline ends. CDR1 is MNHEY and CDR2 is SMNVEV in the germline V gene (reference sequence). CDR3 DNA sequence: TGTGCCAGCAGTGCTAGGACGGCGAATAGCAATCAGCCCCAGCATTTT. It encodes CASSARTANSNQPQHF.